This TCR beta chain comes out of a study of CD8 T cells in Susac syndrome. High-throughput TCR beta sequencing covered peripheral CD8+ and CD4+ T cells. The multiple sclerosis controls were treatment-naive patients with relapsing-remitting disease that was stable or active. TEMRA cells were FACS-enriched and CD8+ and CD4+ T cells negatively isolated. Germline V gives CDR1 GTSNPN, CDR2 SVGIG (reference sequence). Trimming took off 7 bases at V and 3 bases at J, with 10 bases between the two ends. This CDR3 contains 12 residues. Reverse transcription of roughly 0.5 to 1 ug RNA was carried out with random hexamers. It was immunoSEQ multiplex PCR that amplified TCR beta CDR3 across 54 Vbeta and 13 Jbeta. Via MiXCR, TCRdb re-called the immunoSEQ multiplex PCR reads, giving one row per CDR3 protein. The sample has nearly 200,000 distinct CDR3 sequences; about 95% are singletons.

Input material: CD4+ T cells from PBMCs. The sequence was collected from a human donor with multiple sclerosis. J is TRBJ1-3 and V is TRBV30; no reliable D call. CDR3 sequence reads: CALDRFGNTIYF. CDR3 nucleotides: TGTGCCTTGGACCGTTTTGGAAACACCATATATTTT.